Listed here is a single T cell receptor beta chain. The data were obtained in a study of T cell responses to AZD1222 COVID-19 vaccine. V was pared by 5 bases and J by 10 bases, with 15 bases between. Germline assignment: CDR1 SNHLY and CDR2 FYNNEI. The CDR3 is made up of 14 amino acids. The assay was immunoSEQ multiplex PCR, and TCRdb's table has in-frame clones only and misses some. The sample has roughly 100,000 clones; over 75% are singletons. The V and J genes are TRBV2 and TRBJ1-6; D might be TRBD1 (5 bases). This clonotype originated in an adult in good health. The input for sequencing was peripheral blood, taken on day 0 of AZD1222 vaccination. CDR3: CASSSGTYGSPLHF. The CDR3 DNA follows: TGTGCCAGCAGTTCCGGGACCTACGGGTCACCCCTCCACTTT.